Shown below are 10 T cell receptor beta chains from a single sample sequenced in a study of T cell responses to AZD1222 COVID-19 vaccine. The data were produced by immunoSEQ multiplex PCR, yet TCRdb's version contains in-frame clones alone and is incomplete. Of approximately 130,000 clones listed, around nine tenths are singletons. The sample was peripheral blood, taken on day 0 of AZD1222 vaccination. The receptor source for this set is an adult in good health.

The rearrangement links TRBV5-1 to TRBJ1-1; 7 positions match TRBD1. The CDR3 is 14 residues long. CDR1 is SGHRS, CDR2 YFSETQ, per germline. J lost 4 bases, V lost 3 bases, and 6 bases had no gene match. The CDR3 DNA follows: TGCGCCAGCAGCTCCCCGGGGACAGCCACTGAAGCTTTCTTT. It codes for CASSSPGTATEAFF.

This clone has only a few counts. V usage is TRBV27 and J usage is TRBJ1-5; 7 bases match TRBD1. The CDR3 extends over 16 amino acids. V shed 6 bases, J shed 4 bases, and the junction held 12 bases outside the gene matches. Germline CDR1 reads MNHEY; CDR2 reads SMNVEV (reference sequence). This chain's CDR3 is CASSLKGASWNQPQHF. Written as DNA, the CDR3 is TGTGCCAGCAGCCTTAAGGGGGCGTCATGGAATCAGCCCCAGCATTTT.

CDR3 DNA: TGTGCCTGGAGTGTATCCAGATACGAGCAGTACTTC. Amino acid sequence: CAWSVSRYEQYF. The chain is built from TRBV30 and TRBJ2-7; D is undetermined. The CDR3 extends over 12 amino acids. Deletions cut 0 bases from V and 4 bases from J, with 7 bases between. The germline gives CDR1 GTSNPN, CDR2 SVGIG (reference sequence).

The sample holds one count of this clone. The chain couples TRBV19 to TRBJ2-7, with 10 bases that match TRBD2. Trimming removed 7 bases from V and 0 bases from J; junction bases left unmatched: 6. CDR1 is LNHDA, CDR2 SQIVND, per germline (reference sequence). The CDR3 is 15 residues long. This CDR3 is CASKKREGFSYEQYF. DNA of the CDR3: TGTGCCAGTAAGAAGCGGGAGGGCTTCTCCTACGAGCAGTACTTC.

The genes are TRBV7-2 and TRBJ2-1; 9 nucleotides match TRBD2. J was trimmed by 15 bases and V by 0 bases; bases with no gene match: 12. The CDR3 is 15 residues long. Germline CDR1 reads SGHTA; CDR2 reads FQGNSA. The CDR3 sequence is CASSLASSSGNQGFF. The CDR3 nucleotides read TGTGCCAGCAGCTTAGCTTCGTCTAGCGGGAACCAGGGGTTCTTC.

The V call is TRBV5-6, the J call TRBJ2-7, with D perhaps TRBD1 (5 bases). The germline V gene encodes CDR1 SGHDT and CDR2 YYEEEE. The CDR3 has 16 amino acids. V lost 2 bases and J lost 4, with 19 bases in between. Here the CDR3 DNA reads TGTGCCAGCAGCTTCTTCGGTGCAGGGTTGTATTACGAGCAGTACTTC. It is translated as CASSFFGAGLYYEQYF.

The V and J genes are TRBV7-9 and TRBJ1-2; possibly TRBD1 for D (5 bases). Trimming cost V 1 base and J 6 bases, with 15 bases left between them. The CDR3 spans 15 residues. Germline assignment: CDR1 SEHNR and CDR2 FQNEAQ (reference sequence). The CDR3 DNA reads TGTGCCAGCAGCTTAGGCGGCGGGGGTACGGATGGCTACACCTTC. Its translation: CASSLGGGGTDGYTF.

This chain connects TRBV11-3 to TRBJ2-3; 12 bases are shared with TRBD2. This CDR3 comprises 16 residues. Germline V gene data show CDR1 as SGHNT and CDR2 as YENEEA. The V gene end was trimmed by 5 bases and the J gene end by 3 bases; junction bases not matched to a gene: 6. CDR3 in amino acids: CASSQLAGGSTDTQYF. For the CDR3, the DNA is TGTGCCAGCAGCCAACTAGCGGGAGGTAGTACAGATACGCAGTATTTT.

The CDR3 sequence: CASSARQGSYEQYF. As DNA, the CDR3 is TGTGCCAGTAGTGCTAGACAGGGCTCCTACGAGCAGTACTTC. The chain joins TRBV19 to TRBJ2-7, with 7 bases fitting TRBD1. Germline lookup yields CDR1 LNHDA and CDR2 SQIVND (reference sequence). V dropped 5 bases and J dropped 0; count of bases not matched to a gene: 4. CDR3 length: 14 residues. The full variable domain, with the rest looked up from reference TRBV19 and TRBJ2-7, is DGGITQSPKYLFRKEGQNVTLSCEQNLNHDAMYWYRQDPGQGLRLIYYSQIVNDFQKGDIAEGYSVSREKKESFPLTVTSAQKNPTAFYLCASSARQGSYEQYFGPGTRLTVT.

The chain couples TRBV4-1 to TRBJ2-3; TRBD2 matches at 8 bases. Trimming removed 1 base from V and 4 bases from J; junction bases left unmatched: 13. Germline V gene sequence: CDR1 MGHRA, CDR2 YSYEKL. The CDR3 loop spans 18 amino acids. In nucleotides, the CDR3 is TGCGCCAGCAGCCAAGGTCAAAGAGCGGGAGTTGGGGCAGATACGCAGTATTTT. Protein sequence: CASSQGQRAGVGADTQYF.